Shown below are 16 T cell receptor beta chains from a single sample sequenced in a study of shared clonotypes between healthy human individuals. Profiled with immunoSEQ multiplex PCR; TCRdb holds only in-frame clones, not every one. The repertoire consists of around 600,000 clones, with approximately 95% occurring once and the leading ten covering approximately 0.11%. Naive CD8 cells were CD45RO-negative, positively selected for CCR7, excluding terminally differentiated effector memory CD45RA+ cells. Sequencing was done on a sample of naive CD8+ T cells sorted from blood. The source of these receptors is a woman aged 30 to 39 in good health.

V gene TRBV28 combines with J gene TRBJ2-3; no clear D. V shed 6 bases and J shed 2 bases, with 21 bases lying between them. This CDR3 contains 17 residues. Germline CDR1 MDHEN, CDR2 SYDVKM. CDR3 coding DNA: TGTGCCAGCAGCCCTCCACCTGGCGTATCTGACACAGATACGCAGTATTTT. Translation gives CASSPPPGVSDTDTQYF.

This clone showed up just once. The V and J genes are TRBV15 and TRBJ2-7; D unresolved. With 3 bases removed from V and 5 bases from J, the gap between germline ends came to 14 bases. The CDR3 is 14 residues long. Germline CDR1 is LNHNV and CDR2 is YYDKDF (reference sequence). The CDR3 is CATSSLTLRDEQYF. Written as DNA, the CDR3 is TGTGCCACCAGCAGTCTTACCCTCCGGGACGAGCAGTACTTC.

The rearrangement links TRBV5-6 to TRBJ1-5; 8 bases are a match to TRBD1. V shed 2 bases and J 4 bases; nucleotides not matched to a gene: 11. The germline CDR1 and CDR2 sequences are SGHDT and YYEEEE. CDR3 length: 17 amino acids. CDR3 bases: TGTGCCAGCAGCTTCTGGGGGGCAGGGGGCGCGAATCAGCCCCAGCATTTT. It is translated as CASSFWGAGGANQPQHF.

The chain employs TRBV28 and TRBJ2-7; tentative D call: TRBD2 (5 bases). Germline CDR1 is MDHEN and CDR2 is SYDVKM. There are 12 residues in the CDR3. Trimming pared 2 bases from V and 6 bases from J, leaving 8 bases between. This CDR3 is CASSLGGSEQYF. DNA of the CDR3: TGTGCCAGCAGTTTAGGAGGAAGCGAGCAGTACTTC.

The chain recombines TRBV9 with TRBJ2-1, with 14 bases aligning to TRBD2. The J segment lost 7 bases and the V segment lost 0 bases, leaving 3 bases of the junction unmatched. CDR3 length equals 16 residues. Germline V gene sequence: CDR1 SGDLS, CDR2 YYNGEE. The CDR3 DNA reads TGTGCCAGCAGCGTAGCGGGGACTAGCGGGAGTAATGAGCAGTTCTTC. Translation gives CASSVAGTSGSNEQFF. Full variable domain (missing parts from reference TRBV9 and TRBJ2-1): DSGVTQTPKHLITATGQRVTLRCSPRSGDLSVYWYQQSLDQGLQFLIQYYNGEERAKGNILERFSAQQFPDLHSELNLSSLELGDSALYFCASSVAGTSGSNEQFFGPGTRLTVL.

The CDR3 region has the DNA TGTGCCAGCAAAGAACTAAATCAGCCCCAGCATTTT. Translation: CASKELNQPQHF. The chain uses TRBV28 and TRBJ1-5, with D unclear. The CDR3 is 12 amino acids. The V end lost 7 bases, the J end lost 4 bases, and 8 bases lay between the germline ends. Germline CDR1 is MDHEN and CDR2 is SYDVKM.

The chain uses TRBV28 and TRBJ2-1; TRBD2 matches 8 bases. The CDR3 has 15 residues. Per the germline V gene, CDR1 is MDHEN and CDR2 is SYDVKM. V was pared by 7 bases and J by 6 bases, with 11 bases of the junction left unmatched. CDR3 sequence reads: CASTTTGGGGNEQFF. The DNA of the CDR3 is TGTGCCAGCACCACAACGGGAGGGGGAGGCAATGAGCAGTTCTTC.

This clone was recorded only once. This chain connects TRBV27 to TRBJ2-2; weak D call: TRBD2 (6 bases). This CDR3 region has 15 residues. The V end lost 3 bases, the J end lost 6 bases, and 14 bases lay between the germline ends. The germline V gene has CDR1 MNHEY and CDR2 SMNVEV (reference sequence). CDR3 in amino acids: CASSFGGMGAGELFF. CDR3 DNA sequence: TGTGCCAGCAGTTTTGGAGGGATGGGAGCCGGGGAGCTGTTTTTT.

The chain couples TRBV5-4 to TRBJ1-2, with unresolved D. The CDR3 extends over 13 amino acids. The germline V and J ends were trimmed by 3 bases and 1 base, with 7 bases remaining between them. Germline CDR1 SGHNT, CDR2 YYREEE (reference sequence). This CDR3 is CASSYNSNYGYTF. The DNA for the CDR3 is TGTGCCAGCAGCTATAACAGTAACTATGGCTACACCTTC.

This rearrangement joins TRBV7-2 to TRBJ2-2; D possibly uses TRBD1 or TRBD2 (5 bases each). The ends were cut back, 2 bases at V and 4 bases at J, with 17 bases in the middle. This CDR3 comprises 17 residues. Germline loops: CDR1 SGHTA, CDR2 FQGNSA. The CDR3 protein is CASSLNGFVGTTGELFF. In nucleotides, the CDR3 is TGTGCCAGCAGCTTAAATGGATTCGTCGGGACCACCGGGGAGCTGTTTTTT.

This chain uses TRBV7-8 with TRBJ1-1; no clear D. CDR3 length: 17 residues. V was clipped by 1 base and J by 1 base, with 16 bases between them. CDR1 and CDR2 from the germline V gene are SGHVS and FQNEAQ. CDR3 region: CASSLVEGGLWNTEAFF. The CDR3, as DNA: TGTGCCAGCAGCTTAGTTGAGGGCGGGCTATGGAACACTGAAGCTTTCTTT.

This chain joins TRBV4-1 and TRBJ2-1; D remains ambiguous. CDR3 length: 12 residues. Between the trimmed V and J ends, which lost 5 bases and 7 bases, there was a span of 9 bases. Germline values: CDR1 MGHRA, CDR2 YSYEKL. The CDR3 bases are TGCGCCAGCAGCGCAAGCAGGAATGAGCAGTTCTTC. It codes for CASSASRNEQFF.

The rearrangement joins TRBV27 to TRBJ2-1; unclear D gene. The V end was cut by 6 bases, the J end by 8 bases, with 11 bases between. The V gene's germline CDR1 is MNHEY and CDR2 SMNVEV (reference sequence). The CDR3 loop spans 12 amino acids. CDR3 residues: CASSMVGDEQFF. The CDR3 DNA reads TGTGCCAGCAGCATGGTTGGGGATGAGCAGTTCTTC.

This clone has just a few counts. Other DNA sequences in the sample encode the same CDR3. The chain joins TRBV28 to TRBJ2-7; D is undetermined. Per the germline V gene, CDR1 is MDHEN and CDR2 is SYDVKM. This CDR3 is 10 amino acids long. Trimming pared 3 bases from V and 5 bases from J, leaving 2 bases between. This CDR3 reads CASSFHEQYF. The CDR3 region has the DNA TGTGCCAGCAGTTTCCACGAGCAGTACTTC.

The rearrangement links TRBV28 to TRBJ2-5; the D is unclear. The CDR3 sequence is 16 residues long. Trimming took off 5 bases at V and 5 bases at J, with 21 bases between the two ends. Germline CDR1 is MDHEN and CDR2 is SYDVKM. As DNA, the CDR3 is TGTGCCAGCAGTCCCCCTTCCCAACTACAGCAGGAGACCCAGTACTTC. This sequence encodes CASSPPSQLQQETQYF. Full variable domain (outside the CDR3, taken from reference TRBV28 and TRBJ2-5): DVKVTQSSRYLVKRTGEKVFLECVQDMDHENMFWYRQDPGLGLRLIYFSYDVKMKEKGDIPEGYSVSREKKERFSLILESASTNQTSMYLCASSPPSQLQQETQYFGPGTRLLVL.

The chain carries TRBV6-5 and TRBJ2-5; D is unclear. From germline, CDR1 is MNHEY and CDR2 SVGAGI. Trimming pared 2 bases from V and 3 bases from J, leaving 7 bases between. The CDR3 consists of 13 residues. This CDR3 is CASSYGVKETQYF. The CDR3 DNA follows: TGTGCCAGCAGTTACGGTGTTAAAGAGACCCAGTACTTC.